Each of the 8 T cell receptor beta chains below was sequenced from the same sample in a study of blood T cell repertoires in COVID-19. The data were produced by immunoSEQ multiplex PCR, yet TCRdb's version contains in-frame clones alone and is incomplete. The table includes 200,000 to 250,000 clones, 70% to 90% detected once. The sample taken for sequencing was peripheral blood. Receptors were obtained from a woman aged 18 to 35 who had recovered from COVID-19.

V usage is TRBV30 and J usage is TRBJ2-5; TRBD2 agrees at 8 bases. With 7 bases clipped from V and 5 bases from J, the junction kept 15 bases outside the gene matches. This CDR3 region has 15 residues. Germline CDR1 reads GTSNPN; CDR2 reads SVGIG (reference sequence). The CDR3, as DNA: TGTGCCTTCAGTCGGGGGACTAGTATAATGGAGACCCAGTACTTC. It specifies CAFSRGTSIMETQYF.

This chain connects TRBV27 to TRBJ1-6; the D gene is possibly TRBD1 (5 bases). V was trimmed by 6 bases and J by 0 bases, leaving 9 bases between them. The CDR3 sequence is 15 residues long. Germline lookup yields CDR1 MNHEY and CDR2 SMNVEV (reference sequence). The CDR3 DNA follows: TGTGCCAGCAGGACAGTAAGCTCCTATAATTCACCCCTCCACTTT. Translating it yields CASRTVSSYNSPLHF.

In its sample, this clone was seen once. The chain has TRBV6-2 or TRBV6-3 and TRBJ2-3; D uncertain. This CDR3 comprises 15 residues. Deletions cut 1 base from V and 1 base from J, with 9 bases between. Germline CDR1 MNHEY, CDR2 SVGEGT. For the CDR3, the DNA is TGTGCCAGCAGTTACTATGGCCCCGGCACAGATACGCAGTATTTT. It codes for CASSYYGPGTDTQYF.

This clone was detected a few times. This sequence joins TRBV18 and TRBJ2-7; TRBD1 matches 11 bases. Trimming cost V 6 bases and J 2 bases; bases outside gene matches: 6. The CDR3 totals 15 residues. Germline CDR1 and CDR2: KGHSH and LQKENI. The CDR3 DNA is TGTGCCAGCTCGCCCCCGGGACAGGGGGCCTACGAGCAGTACTTC. It specifies CASSPPGQGAYEQYF.

The chain has TRBV4-3 and TRBJ1-2; 7 positions agree with TRBD1. V dropped 6 bases and J dropped 2; count of bases not matched to a gene: 6. The germline V gene encodes CDR1 LGHNA and CDR2 YSLEER. The CDR3 length is 14 residues. The CDR3 DNA sequence: TGCGCCAGCAGTCGAGACAGGGCGAACTATGGCTACACCTTC. It yields the protein CASSRDRANYGYTF.

The V call is TRBV7-3, the J call TRBJ2-2, with 8 positions matching TRBD2. The CDR3 has 16 amino acids. J gave up 4 bases and V 2 bases, and 6 bases lay outside the gene matches. Germline assignment: CDR1 SGHTA and CDR2 FQGTGA. The CDR3 spells CASSLPAGGPTGELFF. The DNA for the CDR3 is TGTGCCAGCAGCTTACCCGCGGGAGGCCCCACCGGGGAGCTGTTTTTT.

Only one count was recorded for this clone. This chain uses TRBV7-2 with TRBJ2-2; 11 nucleotides line up with TRBD1. Germline assignment: CDR1 SGHTA and CDR2 FQGNSA. V shed 1 base, J shed 7 bases, and the junction held 5 bases outside the gene matches. The CDR3 totals 16 residues. CDR3 DNA sequence: TGTGCCAGCAGCTTAGGGACAGGGGGCAGGTTCGGGGAGCTGTTTTTT. As protein: CASSLGTGGRFGELFF.

Details on this clone: This CDR3 is also generated by other DNA sequences in the sample. The chain is built from TRBV5-4 and TRBJ1-1; no clear D gene. With 0 bases removed from V and 5 bases from J, the gap between germline ends came to 8 bases. This CDR3 has 13 residues. Germline assignment: CDR1 SGHNT and CDR2 YYREEE (reference sequence). CDR3 sequence (DNA): TGTGCCAGCAGCTTGGATAGAGAGACTGAAGCTTTCTTT. Translating it yields CASSLDRETEAFF.